This T cell receptor beta chain was found in a study of glioma-infiltrating T cells. Study results and caveats: Tissue-blood divergence was below expectation in non-neoplastic patients, above in gliomas.

This clonotype was observed many times. Its target is unknown. One junction end does not reproduce the germline sequence, and a read error may be involved. CDR1 is SGHDN, CDR2 FVKESK, per germline. This CDR3 spans 14 amino acids. Amplification of TCR alpha and beta CDR3 regions from RNA used iRepertoire nested multiplex PCR. For one-step reverse transcription and amplification, about 90-450 ng of tissue mRNA or PBMC total RNA was used. TCRdb reanalysed the multiplex PCR reads using MiXCR and keeps one entry per CDR3 protein. The sample contains roughly 120,000 distinct CDR3 sequences, about 23% of which appear only once.

The chain combines TRBV14 with TRBJ1-1, with no clear D. The sample was glioma tissue, nonneoplastic brain tissue, or PBMCs (not recorded which). The sequence derives from a human donor with low-grade glioma or glioblastoma, undergoing nonglioma brain surgery, or in good health (not recorded which). CDR3 sequence (DNA): TGTGCCAGCAGCCAAGAAACCTTCGGGTTTGAAACTTTCTTT. Residues: CASSQETFGFETFF.